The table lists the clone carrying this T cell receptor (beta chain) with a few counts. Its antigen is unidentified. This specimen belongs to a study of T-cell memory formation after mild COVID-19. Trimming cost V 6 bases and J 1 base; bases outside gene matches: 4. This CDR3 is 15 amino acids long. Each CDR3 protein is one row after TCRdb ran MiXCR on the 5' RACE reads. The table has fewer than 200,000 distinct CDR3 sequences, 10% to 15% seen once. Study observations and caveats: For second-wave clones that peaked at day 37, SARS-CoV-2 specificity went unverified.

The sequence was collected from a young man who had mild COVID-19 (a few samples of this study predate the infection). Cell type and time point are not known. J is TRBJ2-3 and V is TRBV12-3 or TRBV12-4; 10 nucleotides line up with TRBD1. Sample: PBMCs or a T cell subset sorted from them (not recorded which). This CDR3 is CASSTGQGGTDTQYF. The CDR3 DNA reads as TGTGCCAGCAGCACTGGACAGGGGGGCACAGATACGCAGTATTTT.